The TCR beta chain under discussion was sequenced for a study of shared clonotypes between healthy human individuals. Study-level results: In several donors, around 5% of naive CD4 clonotypes appeared in common.

To note about this clone: Its specificity is not known.

This CDR3 contains 16 residues. TCRdb's table, derived via immunoSEQ multiplex PCR, lists solely in-frame clones and lacks some. The sample consists of some 2,500,000 clones, 93% of them appearing once. The rearrangement uses TRBV1 and TRBJ1-4; the table calls TRBD1, which could not be checked here. TRBV1 is a pseudogene locus. The source is a man aged 18 to 29 in good health. Some clones in this sample may be carry-over from other donors' samples. Sequencing was performed on naive CD4+ T cells from PBMCs. Subset: CD45RA+ positively selected. CDR3 bases: TGCACCAGCAGCCAAGATCGGACAGGAATTTCTGAAAAACTGTTTTTT. Protein sequence: CTSSQDRTGISEKLFF.